The 19 T cell receptor beta chains in this list originate from one sample, sequenced in a study of T-cell reconstitution after alpha-beta-depleted transplantation in children. The TCRbeta library was prepared with unique molecular identifiers. Using its own MiXCR run on the PCR reads, TCRdb lists one record per CDR3 protein. The sample contains 280,000 or so distinct CDR3 sequences, roughly 10% of which appear only once. The sequenced sample was peripheral blood, obtained 180 days after TCRalphabeta/CD19-depleted stem cell transplant. The origin of the receptors is a male patient aged 2-9 years who had a stem cell transplant for chronic granulomatous disease, so the T cells may come from the graft donor.

This clonotype was seen ten or more times. CDR3 protein: CASSPRTSGIFDEQFF. The CDR3 DNA follows: TGTGCCAGCAGCCCCCGGACTAGCGGGATCTTCGATGAGCAGTTCTTC. The chain recombines TRBV7-6 with TRBJ2-1, with 12 nucleotides matching TRBD2. This CDR3 has 16 amino acids. The V gene end was trimmed by 5 bases and the J gene end by 8 bases; junction bases not matched to a gene: 10. The germline gives CDR1 SGHVS, CDR2 FNYEAQ.

At least ten counts were recorded for this clonotype. V is TRBV3-1 and J is TRBJ2-1; 8 bases align to TRBD1. Trimming removed 3 bases from V and 4 bases from J; junction bases left unmatched: 8. This CDR3 has 16 amino acids. Germline CDR1 is LGHDT and CDR2 is YNNKEL (reference sequence). The CDR3 DNA reads as TGTGCCAGCAGCCAGCGCGCCGGGACAGGTTACAATGAGCAGTTCTTC. Translating gives CASSQRAGTGYNEQFF.

Remarks on this clonotype: This may stem from a read error, because a much larger clone lies one nucleotide away. Given the absence of the conserved phenylalanine or tryptophan at the CDR3 end, a read error is likely. For the CDR3, the DNA is TGTGCCAGCAGCTTAGATACTAGCGGTCTTTGGACCCAGTACCTC. It codes for CASSLDTSGLWTQYL. The gene calls are TRBV11-2 and TRBJ2-5, with 8 bases that match TRBD2. The CDR3 runs to 15 residues. The V segment lost 0 bases and the J segment 7 bases; nucleotides outside the gene matches: 7. Germline CDR1 SGHAT, CDR2 FQNNGV.

The sample holds many counts of this clonotype. The chain joins TRBV29-1 to TRBJ1-1; TRBD1 might be the D (5 bases). Germline V gene sequence: CDR1 SQVTM, CDR2 ANQGSEA. V lost 1 base and J lost 0, with 6 bases in between. The CDR3 spans 13 residues. CDR3 residues: CSVEGRVNTEAFF. The CDR3 DNA reads TGCAGCGTTGAAGGCAGGGTGAACACTGAAGCTTTCTTT.

This clonotype was counted at least ten times. The V gene is TRBV6-2 or TRBV6-3, the J gene TRBJ2-7, with D possibly being TRBD2 (6 bases). CDR1 and CDR2 (germline): MNHEY, SVGEGT. The CDR3 has 15 amino acids. V shed 6 bases and J shed 4 bases, with 19 bases lying between them. The CDR3 loop reads CASRRTTLAIYEQYF. DNA of the CDR3: TGTGCCAGCAGGAGGACTACCCTCGCGATTTACGAGCAGTACTTC.

This clonotype was seen repeatedly, ten times or more. The V and J genes are TRBV5-1 and TRBJ2-2; no reliable D call. Trimming shortened V by 6 bases and J by 0 bases, and 6 bases separated the two germline ends. This CDR3 is built from 13 residues. CDR1 and CDR2 (germline): SGHRS, YFSETQ. Here the CDR3 DNA reads TGCGCCAGCATTAGGCCGAACACCGGGGAGCTGTTTTTT. This translates into CASIRPNTGELFF.

This clonotype was recorded at least ten times. The gene calls are TRBV29-1 and TRBJ1-6; weak D call: TRBD1 (5 bases). Germline assignment: CDR1 SQVTM and CDR2 ANQGSEA. The CDR3 extends over 13 amino acids. The germline V and J ends were trimmed by 7 bases and 4 bases, with 11 bases remaining between them. The CDR3 protein is CSARGAYNSPLHF. DNA of the CDR3: TGCAGCGCCAGAGGGGCTTATAATTCACCCCTCCACTTT.

This clonotype has ten or more counts. J is TRBJ2-5 and V is TRBV7-9; 7 nucleotides agree with TRBD2. V shed 8 bases, J shed 3 bases, and the junction held 15 bases outside the gene matches. Germline CDR1 SEHNR, CDR2 FQNEAQ (reference sequence). The CDR3 is 16 residues long. CDR3 region: CASAPRRERRKETQYF. The DNA of the CDR3 is TGTGCCAGCGCGCCTCGGCGGGAGCGTCGAAAAGAGACCCAGTACTTC.

The chain has TRBV7-9 and TRBJ1-5; D call uncertain. The CDR3 length is 14 residues. Germline assignment: CDR1 SEHNR and CDR2 FQNEAQ (reference sequence). V was pared by 2 bases and J by 7 bases, with 12 bases between. The CDR3 is CASSLTGGQQPQHF. CDR3 DNA sequence: TGTGCCAGCAGCTTAACTGGAGGGCAGCAGCCCCAGCATTTT. The complete variable domain, with remaining parts taken from reference TRBV7-9 and TRBJ1-5, reads DTGVSQNPRHKITKRGQNVTFRCDPISEHNRLYWYRQTLGQGPEFLTYFQNEAQLEKSRLLSDRFSAERPKGSFSTLEIQRTEQGDSAMYLCASSLTGGQQPQHFGDGTRLSIL.

On this clonotype itself: It may be a read error: a sequence one base away is much more abundant. The chain combines TRBV5-1 with TRBJ2-5, with no clear D. V was pared by 1 base and J by 1 base, with 14 bases between. In germline, CDR1 is SGHRS, CDR2 YFSETQ. The CDR3 sequence is 16 residues long. The CDR3 region has the DNA TGCGCCAGCAGCTTGAGGGCCAACCCCCTCCAAGAGACCCAGTACTTC. Protein product: CASSLRANPLQETQYF.

This clonotype was seen many times. The chain combines TRBV12-5 with TRBJ2-4; the D gene is possibly TRBD1 (7 bases). Looked up from germline, CDR1 is LGHNT and CDR2 is FRNRAP. This CDR3 is 17 amino acids long. Trimming shortened V by 7 bases and J by 1 base, and 20 bases separated the two germline ends. CDR3 amino acids: CASALGGTAFAKNIQYF. For the CDR3, the DNA is TGTGCTAGTGCCTTGGGCGGGACAGCTTTTGCCAAAAACATTCAGTACTTC.

This clonotype was recorded a few times. J is TRBJ2-1 and V is TRBV12-3 or TRBV12-4; 8 positions match TRBD1. V lost 10 bases to trimming and J lost 0 bases; unmatched junction nucleotides: 8. The CDR3 runs 15 residues. The CDR3 bases are TGTGCCAACAGGCACGACAGGGGCTCCTACAATGAGCAGTTCTTC. Translation: CANRHDRGSYNEQFF.

This clonotype was detected many times. The chain has TRBV5-6 and TRBJ1-3, with D possibly matching TRBD1 (6 bases). V was cut by 0 bases and J by 9 bases, with 13 bases left in between. Germline V gene sequence: CDR1 SGHDT, CDR2 YYEEEE. The CDR3 is made up of 14 amino acids. CDR3 bases: TGTGCCAGCAGCTTGGCCGGGGGCTCCGGCACCATATATTTT. Translated, it gives CASSLAGGSGTIYF.

This clonotype was counted at least ten times. The chain couples TRBV6-2 or TRBV6-3 to TRBJ1-5, with 12 bases lining up with TRBD1. This CDR3 region has 16 residues. With 7 bases clipped from V and 7 bases from J, the junction kept 11 bases outside the gene matches. Germline V lookup: CDR1 MNHEY, CDR2 SVGEGT. The CDR3 loop reads CASTRGTGGPLQPQHF. The CDR3 nucleotides read TGTGCCAGCACTAGAGGGACAGGGGGCCCCCTGCAGCCCCAGCATTTT.

The sample holds many counts of this clonotype. The chain uses TRBV28 and TRBJ2-7; TRBD1 matches at 9 bases. CDR3 length equals 13 residues. Germline trimming cut 6 bases from V and 2 bases from J; bases unmatched to any gene: 2. Looked up from germline, CDR1 is MDHEN and CDR2 is SYDVKM. The chain's CDR3 is CASRTGGPYEQYF. The CDR3 region has the DNA TGTGCCAGCAGGACAGGGGGGCCCTACGAGCAGTACTTC. Based on the CDR3 plus reference TRBV28 and TRBJ2-7, the full variable domain is DVKVTQSSRYLVKRTGEKVFLECVQDMDHENMFWYRQDPGLGLRLIYFSYDVKMKEKGDIPEGYSVSREKKERFSLILESASTNQTSMYLCASRTGGPYEQYFGPGTRLTVT.

In this sample, this clonotype turned up many times. This chain uses TRBV28 with TRBJ1-2; the D gene is possibly TRBD1 (5 bases). The germline gives CDR1 MDHEN, CDR2 SYDVKM. The length of the CDR3 is 15 residues. V was trimmed by 4 bases and J by 6 bases, leaving 18 bases between them. In nucleotides, the CDR3 is TGTGCCAGCAGTTCCCCCCCGGGGGTCGGGGATGGCTACACCTTC. It yields the protein CASSSPPGVGDGYTF.

This clonotype came up a few times. The rearrangement links TRBV4-1 to TRBJ2-5; 9 bases fit TRBD1. The CDR3 loop spans 15 amino acids. The germline V gene encodes CDR1 MGHRA and CDR2 YSYEKL. With V trimmed by 0 bases and J by 5 bases, 4 bases remained unmatched. In DNA, the CDR3 is TGCGCCAGCAGCCAAGAAACAGGGGGCCCGGAGACCCAGTACTTC. Translated: CASSQETGGPETQYF.

Notes on this clonotype: A much larger clone sits a single nucleotide away, making a read error possible. The rearrangement uses TRBV12-3 or TRBV12-4 and TRBJ2-5, with D hard to call. The CDR3 loop spans 13 amino acids. CDR3 DNA sequence: TGTGCCAGCAGTTTACGCTGGACGGAGACCCAGCACTTC. Its translation: CASSLRWTETQHF.

This clonotype came up many times. The CDR3 loop reads CASSVRPGVSFRDEQFF. In nucleotides, the CDR3 is TGTGCCAGCAGCGTACGTCCAGGGGTCTCTTTCAGGGATGAGCAGTTCTTC. This chain connects TRBV5-5 to TRBJ2-1; a weak D match, TRBD1 (6 bases). The V end was cut by 4 bases, the J end by 8 bases, with 25 bases between. The CDR3 is 17 residues long. Germline V gene lookup returns CDR1 SGHKS and CDR2 YYEKEE (reference sequence).